The 14 T cell receptor beta chains given below trace back to one sample, sequenced in a study of T cell repertoires in cytomegalovirus infection. TCRdb passed the reads through MiXCR, listing each CDR3 protein once. The data contain approximately 1,000,000 distinct CDR3 sequences, around 29% of them singletons. Which antigens these TCRs recognize remains unknown. Sequencing was performed on cultured CD8+ T cells from PBMCs, taken from culture after CMV antigen stimulation. The receptors stem from a human donor in good health (CMV status not recorded). Some clones in this sample may be carry-over from other donors' samples.

The V gene is TRBV7-9, the J gene TRBJ2-7, with D tentatively TRBD1 (5 bases). Germline V gene data show CDR1 as SEHNR and CDR2 as FQNEAQ (reference sequence). CDR3 length: 14 amino acids. Trimming stripped 2 bases from V and 2 bases from J, with 10 bases between. The CDR3 coding sequence is TGTGCCAGCAGCTTAAAAGGGGTTCCCTACGAGCAGTACTTC. It is translated as CASSLKGVPYEQYF.

This chain uses TRBV5-6 with TRBJ2-7; 8 bases are a match to TRBD1. This CDR3 has 14 residues. The germline CDR1 and CDR2 sequences are SGHDT and YYEEEE. J was trimmed by 5 bases and V by 2 bases; bases with no gene match: 6. This CDR3 reads CASSFQGAVHEQYF. The CDR3 nucleotides read TGTGCCAGCAGCTTTCAGGGGGCTGTCCACGAGCAGTACTTC.

Many counts were recorded for this clonotype. This chain uses TRBV6-1 with TRBJ2-7; D perhaps matches TRBD2 (6 bases). The CDR3 spans 13 residues. Trimming took off 6 bases at V and 5 bases at J, with 14 bases between the two ends. Germline V CDR1 and CDR2: MNHNS, SASEGT. The CDR3: CASRARLVNEQYV. As DNA, the CDR3 is TGTGCCAGCAGGGCCAGACTAGTCAACGAGCAGTACGTC.

This clonotype occurred a few times. The chain is built from TRBV19 and TRBJ1-5, with D perhaps matching TRBD1 (5 bases). V lost 8 bases, J lost 11 bases, and 13 bases lay in between. This CDR3 has 11 amino acids. CDR1 and CDR2 from the germline V gene are LNHDA and SQIVND (reference sequence). CDR3 sequence (DNA): TGTGCCAGTGGACCTGGGGGAGCCCAGCATTTT. Translating gives CASGPGGAQHF.

This clonotype was found a few times. The CDR3 nucleotides read TGTGCCAGCCGCGCCGGCTGGACAGGGATGCATTTT. Translation: CASRAGWTGMHF. The chain uses TRBV27 and TRBJ1-5, with 8 bases aligning to TRBD1. The ends lost 8 bases at V and 15 bases at J; junction bases unmatched: 12. The germline V gene encodes CDR1 MNHEY and CDR2 SMNVEV (reference sequence). The CDR3 is made up of 12 amino acids.

This clonotype was counted a few times. The chain combines TRBV7-9 with TRBJ2-5; tentatively, D is TRBD1 (5 bases). This CDR3 is 14 amino acids long. Germline CDR1 SEHNR, CDR2 FQNEAQ (reference sequence). V lost 5 bases to trimming and J lost 2 bases, with 12 bases between them. CDR3 sequence: CASSLRTPQETQYF. The DNA for the CDR3 is TGTGCCAGCAGCCTCAGGACACCGCAAGAGACCCAGTACTTC.

This clonotype was picked up many times. The chain carries TRBV7-6 and TRBJ1-5, with D perhaps matching TRBD1 (6 bases). The CDR3 is 13 amino acids. V dropped 5 bases and J dropped 7 bases, with 12 bases sitting between them. CDR1 is SGHVS, CDR2 FNYEAQ, per germline. The CDR3 sequence: CASSLGTLQPQHF. CDR3 nucleotide sequence: TGTGCCAGCAGCCTCGGGACACTCCAGCCCCAGCATTTT.

This chain joins TRBV5-4 and TRBJ2-1; D is perhaps TRBD1 (7 bases). V gave up 4 bases and J gave up 2 bases, with 16 bases separating them. The CDR3 covers 16 residues. CDR1 SGHNT and CDR2 YYREEE come from the germline V gene (reference sequence). CDR3 bases: TGTGCCAGCAGCCATTCAGGGGGGATGGCCTACAATGAGCAGTTCTTC. Amino acids: CASSHSGGMAYNEQFF.

This clonotype was counted between two and nine times. The chain couples TRBV28 to TRBJ2-7; D not certain. The CDR3 sequence is 15 residues long. Germline assignment: CDR1 MDHEN and CDR2 SYDVKM. V lost 4 bases to trimming and J lost 3 bases, with 16 bases between them. The DNA for the CDR3 is TGTGCCAGCAGTTCAGTCAGGCTCAAGTTCTACGAGCAGTACGTC. Amino acids: CASSSVRLKFYEQYV.

Concerning this clonotype: This clone may be a read error of a much larger clone one base away. J is TRBJ2-3 and V is TRBV7-9, with 12 bases lining up with TRBD2. Looked up from germline, CDR1 is SEHNR and CDR2 is FQNEAQ (reference sequence). CDR3 length: 16 residues. CDR3: CDSSKTSGGSTDTQYF. The CDR3 DNA is TGTGACAGCAGCAAGACTAGCGGGGGAAGCACAGATACGCAGTATTTT.

The CDR3, as DNA: TGTGCCAGCAGCCAAGGGTCCCGTCCTGGCTATGGCTACACCTTC. This translates into CASSQGSRPGYGYTF. The chain employs TRBV14 and TRBJ1-2; D gene ambiguous. Germline V gives CDR1 SGHDN, CDR2 FVKESK. There are 15 residues in the CDR3. Deletions cut 1 base from V and 4 bases from J, with 13 bases between.

A few counts support this clonotype. The V and J genes are TRBV12-3 or TRBV12-4 and TRBJ1-3; D may be TRBD1 (6 bases). Trimming left V 10 bases short and J 0 bases short, with 10 bases between. The CDR3 extends over 13 amino acids. The DNA for the CDR3 is TGTGCCAACCGAGGGGGCTCTGGAAACACCATATATTTT. This encodes CANRGGSGNTIYF.

This clonotype was counted between two and nine times. J is TRBJ2-7 and V is TRBV10-3; TRBD1 matches 7 bases. Losses at the gene ends were 9 bases for V and 0 bases for J; bases not matched to a gene: 2. The germline gives CDR1 ENHRY, CDR2 SYGVKD. This CDR3 contains 12 residues. The CDR3 DNA reads TGTGCCATTGGACAGGACTCCTACGAGCAGTACTTC. It codes for CAIGQDSYEQYF.

This clonotype turned up a few times. The J gene is TRBJ2-1, the V gene TRBV27, with 8 nucleotides matching TRBD2. There are 15 residues in the CDR3. The junction had 11 bases not matched to a gene; V was cut back by 7 bases and J by 6 bases. CDR1 is MNHEY, CDR2 SMNVEV, per germline (reference sequence). CDR3 bases: TGTGCCAGCACCCCAGCGGGGGCTGAGGCCAATGAGCAGTTCTTC. Its translation is CASTPAGAEANEQFF.